These T cell receptor beta chains were read from a single sample in a study of shared clonotypes between healthy human individuals. The repertoire was sequenced with immunoSEQ multiplex PCR; TCRdb's copy has only in-frame clones and lacks some. This sample carries over a million clones, about 84% of them seen once, and the ten largest clones take approximately 0.52%. Specimen: memory CD4+ T cells from PBMCs. The receptors derive from a man between 18 and 29 years old in good health. Some clones in this sample may be carry-over from other donors' samples. Both conserved end residues are trimmed from each CDR3. Fields, in order: CDR3 protein, V gene, J gene, clone size, D gene. D genes are given only for firm matches. Size is stated for part of the rows, as once, few or many counts, or as a class when the clone is expanded.

cdr3_aa: ASSRLAGSSYNEQF; v_call: TRBV5-1; j_call: TRBJ2-1; clone_size: NA; d_call: TRBD2
cdr3_aa: ASSPTHQTGVEQY; v_call: TRBV7-6; j_call: TRBJ2-7; clone_size: NA; d_call: TRBD1
cdr3_aa: ASSVRTEETQY; v_call: TRBV2; j_call: TRBJ2-5; clone_size: NA; d_call: NA
cdr3_aa: ASSYGQINEKLF; v_call: TRBV6-6; j_call: TRBJ1-4; clone_size: NA; d_call: NA
cdr3_aa: ASSLWGAGNEQF; v_call: TRBV7-6; j_call: TRBJ2-1; clone_size: NA; d_call: NA
cdr3_aa: ASTPPGLYEQY; v_call: TRBV28; j_call: TRBJ2-7; clone_size: NA; d_call: NA
cdr3_aa: ACKGQGHEQF; v_call: TRBV30; j_call: TRBJ2-1; clone_size: once; d_call: TRBD1
cdr3_aa: ASSPPTGIGETQY; v_call: TRBV18; j_call: TRBJ2-5; clone_size: NA; d_call: TRBD1
cdr3_aa: ASSSGTSPLGDTQY; v_call: TRBV5-1; j_call: TRBJ2-3; clone_size: NA; d_call: TRBD2
cdr3_aa: AISRTGAAKNIQY; v_call: TRBV10-3; j_call: TRBJ2-4; clone_size: NA; d_call: NA
cdr3_aa: ASSESGRGYGYT; v_call: TRBV25-1; j_call: TRBJ1-2; clone_size: NA; d_call: NA
cdr3_aa: ASSGSSGSGELF; v_call: TRBV10-1; j_call: TRBJ2-2; clone_size: once; d_call: TRBD2
cdr3_aa: ACTTGSGANVLT; v_call: TRBV5-1; j_call: TRBJ2-6; clone_size: NA; d_call: NA
cdr3_aa: ASSRPGRQETQY; v_call: TRBV4-2; j_call: TRBJ2-5; clone_size: NA; d_call: NA
cdr3_aa: ASSPLISAGAGTDTQY; v_call: TRBV18; j_call: TRBJ2-3; clone_size: NA; d_call: NA
cdr3_aa: ASSESGYYGYT; v_call: TRBV6-1; j_call: TRBJ1-2; clone_size: NA; d_call: NA
cdr3_aa: ASRDSGELF; v_call: TRBV2; j_call: TRBJ2-2; clone_size: NA; d_call: NA
cdr3_aa: ASSLAGGWSDTQY; v_call: TRBV27; j_call: TRBJ2-3; clone_size: NA; d_call: TRBD2
cdr3_aa: ASSLFGGSNQPQH; v_call: TRBV5-1; j_call: TRBJ1-5; clone_size: NA; d_call: NA
cdr3_aa: ASRNHGGDEKLF; v_call: TRBV28; j_call: TRBJ1-4; clone_size: few; d_call: NA
cdr3_aa: ASSFGTGDEKLF; v_call: TRBV5-1; j_call: TRBJ1-4; clone_size: once; d_call: TRBD1
cdr3_aa: ASSFTRTGGRQPQH; v_call: TRBV7-2; j_call: TRBJ1-5; clone_size: NA; d_call: TRBD1
cdr3_aa: ASMVDTYEQY; v_call: TRBV6-1; j_call: TRBJ2-7; clone_size: NA; d_call: NA
cdr3_aa: AWSVLRAGAGELF; v_call: TRBV30; j_call: TRBJ2-2; clone_size: NA; d_call: NA
cdr3_aa: SGGGDQETQY; v_call: TRBV29-1; j_call: TRBJ2-5; clone_size: NA; d_call: NA
cdr3_aa: ASSSGWMGDRGETQY; v_call: TRBV27; j_call: TRBJ2-5; clone_size: NA; d_call: TRBD1
cdr3_aa: ASSRPGTGVNGELF; v_call: TRBV5-4; j_call: TRBJ2-2; clone_size: NA; d_call: TRBD1
cdr3_aa: ASRPSRDGSYGYT; v_call: TRBV27; j_call: TRBJ1-2; clone_size: NA; d_call: NA
cdr3_aa: ASSSRGGDGNTIY; v_call: TRBV19; j_call: TRBJ1-3; clone_size: NA; d_call: NA
cdr3_aa: ASSSTGGTEAF; v_call: TRBV5-1; j_call: TRBJ1-1; clone_size: NA; d_call: NA
cdr3_aa: ASNGPEYNEQF; v_call: TRBV28; j_call: TRBJ2-1; clone_size: NA; d_call: NA
cdr3_aa: ASSGIFYGRGSDYQPQH; v_call: TRBV2; j_call: TRBJ1-5; clone_size: once; d_call: NA
cdr3_aa: ASSGGLAISSYEQY; v_call: TRBV2; j_call: TRBJ2-7; clone_size: NA; d_call: TRBD2
cdr3_aa: ASSLGTASYNEQF; v_call: TRBV14; j_call: TRBJ2-1; clone_size: NA; d_call: NA
cdr3_aa: ASSPRGEGIWNEQF; v_call: TRBV28; j_call: TRBJ2-1; clone_size: NA; d_call: TRBD2
cdr3_aa: ASSLQWGGYEQY; v_call: TRBV7-2; j_call: TRBJ2-7; clone_size: few; d_call: TRBD2
cdr3_aa: ASSYRDRGTYNEQF; v_call: TRBV7-9; j_call: TRBJ2-1; clone_size: NA; d_call: TRBD1
cdr3_aa: ASSLHPGPTENYGYT; v_call: TRBV11-2; j_call: TRBJ1-2; clone_size: NA; d_call: NA
cdr3_aa: ASSSMRDSGAGVYKQY; v_call: TRBV7-8; j_call: TRBJ2-7; clone_size: NA; d_call: TRBD2
cdr3_aa: ASSFTGGLAETQY; v_call: TRBV28; j_call: TRBJ2-5; clone_size: NA; d_call: TRBD1
cdr3_aa: ASSFNKGAQY; v_call: TRBV7-7; j_call: TRBJ2-5; clone_size: NA; d_call: NA
cdr3_aa: ASSWGQGGAYGYT; v_call: TRBV27; j_call: TRBJ1-2; clone_size: NA; d_call: TRBD1
cdr3_aa: ASSHPGRNGEQF; v_call: TRBV14; j_call: TRBJ2-1; clone_size: NA; d_call: NA
cdr3_aa: ASSQDLPRGRDQPQH; v_call: TRBV14; j_call: TRBJ1-5; clone_size: many; d_call: TRBD1
cdr3_aa: ASSLLKTGPSETQY; v_call: TRBV5-4; j_call: TRBJ2-5; clone_size: NA; d_call: NA
cdr3_aa: ASSDRLSGGKRY; v_call: TRBV6-1; j_call: TRBJ2-4; clone_size: NA; d_call: TRBD2
cdr3_aa: ASSQGSGLAGDRYNEQF; v_call: TRBV4-1; j_call: TRBJ2-1; clone_size: NA; d_call: TRBD2
cdr3_aa: SAFSGGGRGNTIY; v_call: TRBV29-1; j_call: TRBJ1-3; clone_size: NA; d_call: TRBD1
cdr3_aa: ASVSGEGYEQY; v_call: TRBV28; j_call: TRBJ2-7; clone_size: NA; d_call: NA
cdr3_aa: ASTAPVRFSEQY; v_call: TRBV6-1; j_call: TRBJ2-7; clone_size: NA; d_call: NA
cdr3_aa: ASSSNAGQSWGTEAF; v_call: TRBV7-3; j_call: TRBJ1-1; clone_size: NA; d_call: NA
cdr3_aa: ASSDGGPMNEAF; v_call: TRBV7-3; j_call: TRBJ1-1; clone_size: NA; d_call: NA
cdr3_aa: ASSDPGQTYGYT; v_call: TRBV6-6; j_call: TRBJ1-2; clone_size: NA; d_call: TRBD1
cdr3_aa: ASAAGLAGVETQY; v_call: TRBV12-5; j_call: TRBJ2-5; clone_size: NA; d_call: TRBD2
cdr3_aa: ASSYSGDEQY; v_call: TRBV6-5; j_call: TRBJ2-7; clone_size: NA; d_call: NA
cdr3_aa: ASSHSRDPRSREKLF; v_call: TRBV19; j_call: TRBJ1-4; clone_size: NA; d_call: NA
cdr3_aa: ASSTDRGSYNEQF; v_call: TRBV5-1; j_call: TRBJ2-1; clone_size: NA; d_call: TRBD1
cdr3_aa: ASSSTTAAYEQY; v_call: TRBV7-9; j_call: TRBJ2-7; clone_size: NA; d_call: NA